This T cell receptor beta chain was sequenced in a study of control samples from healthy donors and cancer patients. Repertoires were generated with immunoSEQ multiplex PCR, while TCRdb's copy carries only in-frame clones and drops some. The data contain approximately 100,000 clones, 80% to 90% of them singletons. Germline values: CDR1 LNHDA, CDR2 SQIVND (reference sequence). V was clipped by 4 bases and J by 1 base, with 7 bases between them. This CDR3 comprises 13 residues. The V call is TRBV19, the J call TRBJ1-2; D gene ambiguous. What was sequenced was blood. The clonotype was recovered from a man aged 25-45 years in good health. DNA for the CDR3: TGTGCCAGTAGTACAGTTATTAACTATGGCTACACCTTC. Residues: CASSTVINYGYTF.